Below are 4 T cell receptor beta chains sequenced from a single sample in a study of Graves' ophthalmopathy and Graves' hyperthyroidism. Amplifying from RNA transcripts, the study obtained TCR beta CDR3 regions. The workflow started with a first-round RT-PCR run with HTBI primers and then moved on to a second-round multiplex PCR. MiXCR was run by TCRdb on the multiplex PCR reads, yielding one entry per CDR3 protein. This sample has a few hundred thousand distinct CDR3 sequences; about 17% occur once, and the top ten carry roughly 1.4%. What was sequenced was peripheral blood. These receptors were collected from a woman younger than 35 with Graves' ophthalmopathy.

This clonotype occurred many times. The rearrangement uses TRBV20-1 and TRBJ1-5; TRBD1 matches at 11 bases. The CDR3 runs 16 residues. The germline V gene has CDR1 DFQATT and CDR2 SNEGSKA (reference sequence). CDR3 loop: CSAWTGGLVAYQPQHF. The CDR3 nucleotides are TGCTCTGCGTGGACAGGGGGCTTGGTAGCGTATCAGCCCCAGCATTTT.

J is TRBJ1-2 and V is TRBV6-5; TRBD1 agrees at 7 bases. Germline CDR1 MNHEY, CDR2 SVGAGI. The CDR3 contains 16 residues. The V gene end was trimmed by 0 bases and the J gene end by 6 bases; junction bases not matched to a gene: 10. The CDR3 loop reads CASSYSSSRGNHGYTF. The CDR3, as DNA: TGTGCCAGCAGTTACTCGAGTAGCAGGGGGAACCATGGCTACACCTTC.

There are many counts of this clonotype. V usage is TRBV24-1 and J usage is TRBJ2-5; D is perhaps TRBD2 (6 bases). The V and J ends lost 5 bases and 1 base respectively, with 10 bases between them. The germline CDR1 and CDR2 sequences are KGHDR and SFDVKD. This CDR3 is built from 14 residues. CDR3 protein: CATSGPGAQETQYF. The CDR3, as DNA: TGTGCCACCAGTGGACCGGGAGCCCAAGAGACCCAGTACTTC.

In this sample, this clonotype turned up many times. The V and J genes are TRBV30 and TRBJ2-7; 7 bases are a match to TRBD2. V lost 4 bases, J lost 6 bases, and 9 bases stayed unmatched. The CDR3 sequence is 13 residues long. Germline V gene sequence: CDR1 GTSNPN, CDR2 SVGIG (reference sequence). CDR3 sequence: CAWTLTSGAEQYF. CDR3 bases: TGTGCCTGGACCCTGACAAGCGGGGCCGAGCAGTACTTC.